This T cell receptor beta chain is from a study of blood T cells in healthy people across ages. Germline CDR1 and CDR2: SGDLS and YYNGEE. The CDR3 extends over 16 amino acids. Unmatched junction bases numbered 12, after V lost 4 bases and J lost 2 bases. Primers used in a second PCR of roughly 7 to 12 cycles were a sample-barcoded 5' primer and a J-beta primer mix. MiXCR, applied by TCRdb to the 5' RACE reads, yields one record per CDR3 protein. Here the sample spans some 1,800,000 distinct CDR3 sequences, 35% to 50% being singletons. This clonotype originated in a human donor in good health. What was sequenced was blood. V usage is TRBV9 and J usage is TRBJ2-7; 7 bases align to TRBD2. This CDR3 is CASSHGFGAGAYEQYF. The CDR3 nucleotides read TGTGCCAGCAGCCACGGCTTCGGGGCGGGAGCCTACGAGCAGTACTTC.